Listed below are T cell receptor beta chains from one sample, sequenced in a study of early T cells in non-severe SARS-CoV-2 infection. TCRdb passed the 5' RACE reads through MiXCR, listing each CDR3 protein once. The sample records approximately 29,000 distinct CDR3 sequences, approximately 6.3% being singletons. Source material: whole blood. The receptors were gathered from an adult who was a healthcare worker with PCR-confirmed SARS-CoV-2 infection or an uninfected control (not recorded which). CDR3s include the opening cysteine and the closing phenylalanine or tryptophan. D genes are given only for firm matches. Only part of the rows carry a size: once, few, many, or a class if the clone is expanded.

d_call	v_call	clone_size	j_call	cdr3_aa	cdr3_nt
NA	TRBV7-8	many	TRBJ1-2	CASSLEGDNYGYTF	TGTGCCAGCAGCTTAGAGGGAGATAACTATGGCTACACCTTC
NA	TRBV5-5	few	TRBJ2-1	CASSSGLNEQFF	TGTGCCAGCAGCTCAGGGCTCAATGAGCAGTTCTTC
NA	TRBV3-1	NA	TRBJ1-2	CASSPQGTRETGYTF	TGTGCCAGCAGCCCGCAAGGGACACGTGAAACCGGCTACACCTTC
NA	TRBV7-9	many	TRBJ2-3	CASSFLAEKVGDTQYF	TGTGCCAGCAGCTTCTTAGCGGAGAAGGTCGGGGATACGCAGTATTTT
TRBD2	TRBV11-2	few	TRBJ2-2	CASSSGLADTGELFF	TGTGCCAGCAGCTCGGGACTAGCAGACACCGGGGAGCTGTTTTTT
TRBD1	TRBV4-1	many	TRBJ1-4	CASRLPGTGGREKLFF	TGCGCCAGCAGACTCCCCGGGACAGGGGGCAGAGAAAAACTGTTTTTT
NA	TRBV4-3	few	TRBJ2-2	CASSLSGPNTGELFF	TGCGCCAGCAGCCTAAGCGGCCCGAACACCGGGGAGCTGTTTTTT
NA	TRBV19	many	TRBJ2-3	CASSAPAAGGSDTQYF	TGTGCCAGTAGTGCCCCCGCGGCAGGGGGGTCAGATACGCAGTATTTT
NA	TRBV12-3/TRBV12-4	many	TRBJ2-1	CASTLGLSNEQFF	TGTGCCAGCACCTTGGGACTGAGCAATGAGCAGTTCTTC
NA	TRBV6-1	many	TRBJ2-3	CASSTGLFTSTDTQYF	TGTGCCAGCAGCACAGGGTTATTTACTAGCACAGATACGCAGTATTTT
TRBD1	TRBV11-3	many	TRBJ2-1	CASSYGQGRSNEQFF	TGTGCCAGCAGCTACGGACAGGGAAGGAGCAATGAGCAGTTCTTC
TRBD1	TRBV28	many	TRBJ2-5	CASSLRDRGEIDETQYF	TGTGCCAGCAGTCTCCGGGACAGGGGGGAGATTGATGAGACCCAGTACTTC
NA	TRBV7-7	few	TRBJ2-2	CASSRVHGTGELFF	TGTGCCAGCAGCCGGGTGCATGGAACCGGGGAGCTGTTTTTT
NA	TRBV9	many	TRBJ1-6	CASSSNPDSPLHF	TGTGCCAGCAGCTCCAACCCCGACTCACCCCTCCACTTT
TRBD1	TRBV6-1	many	TRBJ1-1	CASIARDRSEAFF	TGTGCCAGCATAGCCAGGGACAGGAGTGAAGCTTTCTTT
NA	TRBV14	NA	TRBJ2-3	CASSQRSAATDTQYF	TGTGCCAGCAGCCAAAGATCCGCGGCCACAGATACGCAGTATTTT
TRBD2	TRBV28	many	TRBJ2-7	CASSGLADLSEQYF	TGTGCCAGCAGTGGACTAGCGGACCTTTCCGAGCAGTACTTC
NA	TRBV10-3	few	TRBJ2-1	CAISESNADYEQFF	TGTGCCATCAGTGAGTCTAACGCGGATTATGAGCAGTTCTTC
TRBD1	TRBV6-1	many	TRBJ2-5	CASSPGTDIYQETQYF	TGTGCCAGCAGTCCGGGGACAGACATTTACCAAGAGACCCAGTACTTC
NA	TRBV29-1	many	TRBJ2-6	CSARSGDSGANVLTF	TGCAGCGCCCGTTCAGGGGACTCTGGGGCCAACGTCCTGACTTTC
NA	TRBV6-2/TRBV6-3	many	TRBJ2-2	CASEPHLVTGELFF	TGTGCCAGCGAGCCTCATTTGGTAACCGGGGAGCTGTTTTTT
NA	TRBV7-2	few	TRBJ2-7	CASSLASGEAYEQYF	TGTGCCAGCAGCTTAGCGTCGGGAGAGGCCTACGAGCAGTACTTC
NA	TRBV6-5	many	TRBJ1-1	CASSRNTEAFF	TGTGCCAGCAGTCGAAACACTGAAGCTTTCTTT
NA	TRBV20-1	many	TRBJ2-1	CSAALSLEQFF	TGCAGTGCTGCCCTCTCCTTGGAGCAGTTCTTC
NA	TRBV25-1	many	TRBJ2-6	CASSEIDHRVSGANVLTF	TGTGCCAGCAGTGAAATCGACCACAGGGTCTCTGGGGCCAACGTCCTGACTTTC
NA	TRBV15	many	TRBJ2-1	CATSRDLGNNEQFF	TGTGCCACCAGCAGAGATCTCGGTAACAATGAGCAGTTCTTC
NA	TRBV11-2	many	TRBJ2-1	CASSTNRVFRVSYYNEQFF	TGTGCCAGCAGCACGAATAGGGTGTTTAGGGTCAGCTATTACAATGAGCAGTTCTTC
TRBD2	TRBV19	many	TRBJ2-1	CASSGEREQYNEQFF	TGTGCCAGTAGTGGGGAGCGGGAACAATACAATGAGCAGTTCTTC
TRBD1	TRBV7-6	many	TRBJ2-7	CASSLKQGNYEQYF	TGTGCCAGCAGCTTAAAACAGGGGAACTACGAGCAGTACTTC
NA	TRBV4-2	few	TRBJ2-2	CASSQEGAPYHTGELFF	TGTGCCAGCAGCCAAGAAGGCGCGCCCTACCACACCGGGGAGCTGTTTTTT
TRBD2	TRBV6-5	NA	TRBJ2-3	CASSYGISGRATDTQYF	TGTGCCAGCAGTTACGGGATTAGCGGGAGGGCCACAGATACGCAGTATTTT
NA	TRBV19	many	TRBJ1-5	CASSVNRDLVAQHF	TGTGCCAGTAGTGTAAACAGGGACTTGGTAGCCCAGCATTTT
NA	TRBV28	many	TRBJ2-1	CASSLGLAPGGEQFF	TGTGCCAGCAGCCTTGGGCTAGCCCCAGGGGGGGAGCAGTTCTTC
TRBD2	TRBV7-6	many	TRBJ2-1	CASSSSGLAERSSYNEQFF	TGTGCCAGCAGCTCTTCGGGACTAGCGGAACGCAGCTCCTACAATGAGCAGTTCTTC
NA	TRBV6-2/TRBV6-3	NA	TRBJ1-5	CASSYSFVEPQHF	TGTGCCAGCAGTTACTCATTTGTGGAGCCCCAGCATTTT
NA	TRBV20-1	many	TRBJ1-1	CSPLNWRIKTEAFF	TGCAGCCCTTTAAATTGGAGAATTAAGACTGAAGCTTTCTTT
TRBD2	TRBV19	many	TRBJ2-5	CATRSNSGGQETQYF	TGTGCCACCCGAAGCAATAGCGGGGGCCAAGAGACCCAGTACTTC
NA	TRBV11-3	few	TRBJ2-3	CASSLAGAGPDTQYF	TGTGCCAGCAGCTTAGCCGGTGCTGGTCCAGATACGCAGTATTTT
TRBD2	TRBV7-2	few	TRBJ2-1	CASSSYFSGRADNEQFF	TGTGCCAGCAGCTCATACTTCAGCGGGAGGGCCGACAATGAGCAGTTCTTC
NA	TRBV10-3	few	TRBJ1-6	CAISDTNSPLHF	TGTGCCATCAGTGATACAAATTCACCCCTCCACTTT
NA	TRBV7-3	many	TRBJ1-3	CASSGGQGTPSGNTIYF	TGTGCCAGCAGCGGGGGTCAGGGAACCCCTTCGGGAAACACCATATATTTT
NA	TRBV6-1	many	TRBJ2-1	CASSDVLVGEQFF	TGCGCCAGCAGTGATGTCCTCGTAGGCGAGCAGTTCTTC
TRBD1	TRBV6-5	many	TRBJ2-3	CASRQGGRTDTQYF	TGTGCCAGCAGACAGGGGGGCCGGACAGATACGCAGTATTTT
NA	TRBV7-6	few	TRBJ2-1	CASSLVVGETRYNEQFF	TGTGCCAGCAGCTTAGTAGTGGGGGAGACACGTTACAATGAGCAGTTCTTC
TRBD1	TRBV19	many	TRBJ2-7	CASNHRDSPSYEQYF	TGTGCCAGTAACCACCGGGACAGTCCCTCCTACGAGCAGTACTTC